This T cell receptor (beta chain) was profiled in a study of CD8+CD57+ T cells in acquired aplastic anemia. Study overall: Sorting CD4+ and CD8+ cells gave DNA averaging around 3 ug.

Genomic DNA constituted the template upon which TCR beta VDJ and CDR3 profiling was performed. TCRdb re-analysed the reads in MiXCR, keeping a single row per CDR3 protein. The sample has around 170,000 distinct CDR3 sequences, around 60% seen once. Study-level findings and limits: Roughly 31 was the count of CD8+ CDR3 sequences that patients shared with controls. Patients versus controls showed no significant CD8+ Simpson's diversity difference.

The CDR3 contains 10 residues. V lost 3 bases and J 4 bases, leaving 4 bases between the germline ends. Per germline, CDR1 DFQATT and CDR2 SNEGSKA (reference sequence). Regarding this clonotype: Its matching antigen is unknown.

The gene calls are TRBV20-1 and TRBJ2-7; the D is unclear. The sequence was collected from a human donor in good health. Source material: sorted CD4+, CD8+, or CD8+CD57+ T cells (not recorded which) from PBMCs. CDR3 amino acids: CSARVYEQYF. DNA of the CDR3: TGCAGTGCTAGGGTTTACGAGCAGTACTTC.